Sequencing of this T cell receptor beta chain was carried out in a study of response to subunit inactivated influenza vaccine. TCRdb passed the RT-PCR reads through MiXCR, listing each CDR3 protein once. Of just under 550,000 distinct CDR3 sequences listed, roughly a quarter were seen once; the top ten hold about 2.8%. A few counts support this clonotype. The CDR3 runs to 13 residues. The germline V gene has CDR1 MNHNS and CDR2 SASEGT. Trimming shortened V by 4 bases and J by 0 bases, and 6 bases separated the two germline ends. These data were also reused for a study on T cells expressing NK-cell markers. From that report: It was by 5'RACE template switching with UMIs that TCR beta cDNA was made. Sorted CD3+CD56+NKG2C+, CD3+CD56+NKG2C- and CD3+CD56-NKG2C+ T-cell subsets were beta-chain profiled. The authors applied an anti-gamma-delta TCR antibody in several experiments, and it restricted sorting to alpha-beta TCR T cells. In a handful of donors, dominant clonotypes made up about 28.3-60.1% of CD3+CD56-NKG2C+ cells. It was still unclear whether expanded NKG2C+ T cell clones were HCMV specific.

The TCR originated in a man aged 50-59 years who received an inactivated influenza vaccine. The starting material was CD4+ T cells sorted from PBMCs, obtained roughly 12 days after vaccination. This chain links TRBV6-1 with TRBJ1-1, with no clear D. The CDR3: CASSGSMNTEAFF. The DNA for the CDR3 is TGTGCCAGCAGTGGATCCATGAACACTGAAGCTTTCTTT.